The T cell receptor beta chain described here comes from a study of blood T cells in healthy people across ages. A sample-barcoded 5' primer and a J-beta primer mix were used in a second PCR of roughly 6 to 11 cycles. TCRdb used MiXCR to reprocess the 5' RACE reads, holding one entry per CDR3 protein. This sample has around 1,900,000 distinct CDR3 sequences, with approximately 39% found just once. Losses at the gene ends were 5 bases for V and 7 bases for J; bases not matched to a gene: 6. CDR1 and CDR2 (germline): DFQATT, SNEGSKA (reference sequence). The CDR3 covers 13 residues. V gene TRBV20-1 combines with J gene TRBJ2-1; TRBD2 matches at 9 bases. The TCR originated in a human donor in good health. Material for sequencing was blood. The CDR3 DNA reads TGCAGTGCTTCTAGCGGGGAGGGGAATGAGCAGTTCTTC. It yields the protein CSASSGEGNEQFF.